Following are 22 T cell receptor beta chains from one sample sequenced in a study of T cell repertoires in cytomegalovirus infection. TCRdb reanalysed the reads using MiXCR and keeps one entry per CDR3 protein. The table includes approximately 910,000 distinct CDR3 sequences, around 32% detected once. No antigen has been assigned to these receptors. The material was cultured CD8+ T cells from PBMCs, obtained from culture after CMV antigen stimulation. These TCRs come from a human donor in good health (CMV status not recorded). Some clones in this sample may be carry-over from other donors' samples.

V is TRBV10-3 and J is TRBJ2-7; D is unclear. CDR1 is ENHRY and CDR2 is SYGVKD in the germline V gene. The CDR3 runs to 15 residues. V was clipped by 6 bases and J by 0 bases, with 15 bases between them. CDR3 protein: CAIRTTRVDSYEQYF. Written as DNA, the CDR3 is TGTGCCATCAGAACCACCCGGGTTGACTCCTACGAGCAGTACTTC.

This rearrangement joins TRBV6-1 to TRBJ2-3; tentatively, D is TRBD1 (8 bases). The V gene's germline CDR1 is MNHNS and CDR2 SASEGT. V was trimmed by 9 bases and J by 2 bases, leaving 18 bases between them. The CDR3 loop spans 15 amino acids. DNA of the CDR3: TGTGCCAGTGTGAGCGGGACAGGATTCACAGATACGCAGTATTTT. Translation gives CASVSGTGFTDTQYF.

CDR3 amino acids: CSAGGLADYNEQFF. For the CDR3, the DNA is TGCAGTGCTGGAGGACTAGCGGATTACAATGAGCAGTTCTTC. The genes are TRBV20-1 and TRBJ2-1; 10 nucleotides align to TRBD2. This CDR3 has 14 residues. The V and J ends lost 5 bases and 4 bases, in that order; junction bases with no gene match: 5. Germline lookup yields CDR1 DFQATT and CDR2 SNEGSKA (reference sequence).

This clonotype was observed a few times. The CDR3: CSVEAQNYEQYF. The DNA for the CDR3 is TGCAGCGTTGAAGCACAGAACTACGAGCAGTACTTC. The chain links TRBV29-1 to TRBJ2-7; no definite D call. Trimming cost V 1 base and J 3 bases, with 7 bases left between them. This CDR3 has 12 amino acids. The germline gives CDR1 SQVTM, CDR2 ANQGSEA.

This clonotype was picked up a small number of times. The chain has TRBV3-1 and TRBJ2-1, with 10 bases matching TRBD2. The CDR3 extends over 17 amino acids. The germline V gene encodes CDR1 LGHDT and CDR2 YNNKEL (reference sequence). Losses at the gene ends were 1 base for V and 2 bases for J; bases not matched to a gene: 5. The CDR3 sequence: CASSQGASGGAYNEQFF. DNA for the CDR3: TGTGCCAGCAGCCAAGGGGCCAGCGGGGGGGCCTACAATGAGCAGTTCTTC.

There are many counts of this clonotype. The chain combines TRBV7-2 with TRBJ2-1; D gene ambiguous. The CDR3 is made up of 14 amino acids. Trimming removed 6 bases at V and 4 bases at J, with 13 bases between. In germline, CDR1 is SGHTA, CDR2 FQGNSA. CDR3 in amino acids: CASSWGGDYNEQFF. The CDR3 DNA follows: TGTGCCAGCAGTTGGGGTGGGGATTACAATGAGCAGTTCTTC.

In this sample, this clonotype turned up many times. CDR3 residues: CASQGWGGGETQYF. As DNA, the CDR3 is TGTGCCTCCCAGGGATGGGGGGGCGGGGAGACCCAGTACTTC. The J gene is TRBJ2-5, the V gene TRBV6-5, with TRBD2 as a possible D gene (7 bases). CDR1 and CDR2 from the germline V gene are MNHEY and SVGAGI. V shed 11 bases and J shed 5 bases, with 21 bases lying between them. The CDR3 is 14 residues long.

The chain couples TRBV6-1 to TRBJ1-2; D is possibly TRBD1 (5 bases). The CDR3 has 13 amino acids. V dropped 0 bases and J dropped 6 bases, with 8 bases sitting between them. Germline V gene lookup returns CDR1 MNHNS and CDR2 SASEGT. In nucleotides, the CDR3 is TGTGCCAGCAGTGAAGCGCTGGGGGATGGCTACACCTTC. This codes for CASSEALGDGYTF.

This clonotype has a handful of counts. The chain carries TRBV19 and TRBJ1-4; no clear D gene. CDR1 and CDR2 (germline): LNHDA, SQIVND (reference sequence). V dropped 3 bases and J dropped 0 bases, with 8 bases sitting between them. CDR3 length: 15 residues. The CDR3 loop is CASSIFRTTNEKLFF. The CDR3 DNA follows: TGTGCCAGTAGTATCTTCCGGACAACTAATGAAAAACTGTTTTTT.

This clonotype was detected a few times. The chain links TRBV7-6 to TRBJ1-5; perhaps TRBD1 as D (5 bases). Trimming took off 4 bases at V and 5 bases at J, with 12 bases between the two ends. CDR1 and CDR2 (germline): SGHVS, FNYEAQ. This CDR3 comprises 14 residues. CDR3 protein: CASSSQGGDQPQHF. CDR3 nucleotides: TGTGCCAGCAGCTCGCAGGGCGGGGATCAGCCCCAGCATTTT.

The rearrangement uses TRBV12-3 or TRBV12-4 and TRBJ1-5; 10 bases are shared with TRBD1. This CDR3 region has 15 residues. V lost 6 bases to trimming and J lost 3 bases; unmatched junction nucleotides: 5. The CDR3 here is CASSRDRGYNQPQHF. Written as DNA, the CDR3 is TGTGCCAGCAGCCGGGACAGGGGATACAATCAGCCCCAGCATTTT.

The genes are TRBV4-1 and TRBJ1-2, with D possibly being TRBD1 (5 bases). V lost 3 bases and J 8 bases, leaving 13 bases between the germline ends. The CDR3 totals 13 residues. Germline CDR1 MGHRA, CDR2 YSYEKL. This CDR3 is CASSHEAGSGYTF. In DNA, the CDR3 is TGCGCCAGCAGCCATGAGGCAGGGAGCGGCTACACCTTC.

V is TRBV19 and J is TRBJ1-1; TRBD1 might be the D (5 bases). CDR3 size: 13 residues. CDR1 LNHDA and CDR2 SQIVND come from the germline V gene (reference sequence). The V end lost 1 base, the J end lost 7 bases, and 10 bases lay between the germline ends. The CDR3 here is CASSIVSGSEAFF. The CDR3 DNA sequence: TGTGCCAGTAGTATAGTCTCAGGGAGTGAAGCTTTCTTT.

The gene calls are TRBV5-4 and TRBJ2-7; 8 nucleotides line up with TRBD2. With 4 bases clipped from V and 1 base from J, the junction kept 16 bases outside the gene matches. Germline V gene data show CDR1 as SGHNT and CDR2 as YYREEE (reference sequence). This CDR3 region has 18 residues. The DNA of the CDR3 is TGTGCCAGCAGCCCCGGGGCCGGAGCGGGGGTAGGTTCCTACGAGCAGTACTTC. Encoded protein: CASSPGAGAGVGSYEQYF. Together with reference TRBV5-4 and TRBJ2-7, the CDR3 gives the full variable domain: ETGVTQSPTHLIKTRGQQVTLRCSSQSGHNTVSWYQQALGQGPQFIFQYYREEENGRGNFPPRFSGLQFPNYSSELNVNALELDDSALYLCASSPGAGAGVGSYEQYFGPGTRLTVT.

This clonotype was recorded a few times. The junction differs from germline at one of its ends, possibly a read error. The rearrangement links TRBV4-1 to TRBJ1-1; TRBD1 matches at 9 bases. The CDR3 consists of 17 residues. The germline gives CDR1 MGHRA, CDR2 YSYEKL. The CDR3 here is CASSQEPLQGADTEAFF. Written as DNA, the CDR3 is TGTGCCAGCAGCCAAGAACCCTTACAGGGGGCGGACACTGAAGCTTTCTTT.

Only one count was recorded for this clonotype. The chain has TRBV7-6 and TRBJ2-5; TRBD2 matches 13 bases. V shed 5 bases, J shed 5 bases, and the junction held 29 bases outside the gene matches. CDR3 length: 23 residues. CDR1 SGHVS and CDR2 FNYEAQ come from the germline V gene. Written as DNA, the CDR3 is TGTGCCAGCAGCCCCAGATCGGCGGGGATTGCGGGACTAGCGGGGCCGCCCGGGGAGACCCAGTACTTC. Translated, it gives CASSPRSAGIAGLAGPPGETQYF. The full variable domain, rest sourced from reference TRBV7-6 and TRBJ2-5, is GAGVSQSPRYKVTKRGQDVALRCDPISGHVSLYWYRQALGQGPEFLTYFNYEAQQDKSGLPNDRFSAERPEGSISTLTIQRTEQRDSAMYRCASSPRSAGIAGLAGPPGETQYFGPGTRLLVL.

This clonotype showed up just a few times. The J gene is TRBJ2-1, the V gene TRBV10-2; 10 bases map to TRBD2. In germline, CDR1 is WSHSY, CDR2 SAAADI. V shed 0 bases, J shed 0 bases, and the junction held 20 bases outside the gene matches. This CDR3 is built from 23 residues. As DNA, the CDR3 is TGCGCCAGCAGTGAGTCGACTCGTGAAGCGGGGGGGCCCTACTCCAGCTCCTACAATGAGCAGTTCTTC. Protein: CASSESTREAGGPYSSSYNEQFF.

This clonotype was observed many times. The chain recombines TRBV10-1 with TRBJ2-7, with unresolved D. The ends were cut back, 4 bases at V and 0 bases at J, with 10 bases in the middle. The CDR3 spans 14 residues. Germline CDR1 is WNHNN and CDR2 is SYGVQD (reference sequence). CDR3 bases: TGCGCCAGCAGTGTAGGCGGTAGCTCCTACGAGCAGTACTTC. The encoded protein is CASSVGGSSYEQYF.

The CDR3 DNA is TGTGCCAGCAGCTTAGCGCGAAAAAGGGTCAATGAGCAGTTCTTC. Its protein product is CASSLARKRVNEQFF. The chain links TRBV7-6 to TRBJ2-1; D not resolved. V was trimmed by 0 bases and J by 6 bases, leaving 12 bases between them. This CDR3 contains 15 residues. Germline CDR1 is SGHVS and CDR2 is FNYEAQ.

This clonotype was counted a single time. This sequence joins TRBV12-3 or TRBV12-4 and TRBJ2-7; 7 nucleotides align to TRBD1. The CDR3 loop spans 14 amino acids. J lost 2 bases, V lost 7 bases, and 8 bases had no gene match. The CDR3 DNA is TGTGCCAGCACTGGCCGGGACAGTACCTACGAGCAGTACTTC. The encoded protein is CASTGRDSTYEQYF.

The J gene is TRBJ2-2, the V gene TRBV7-8, with 8 bases identical to TRBD2. Germline loops: CDR1 SGHVS, CDR2 FQNEAQ. The CDR3 runs 16 residues. V was pared by 5 bases and J by 7 bases, with 12 bases of the junction left unmatched. CDR3 loop: CASSATRGGASGELFF. The CDR3, as DNA: TGTGCCAGCAGCGCGACCCGGGGGGGGGCTAGCGGGGAGCTGTTTTTT.

Regarding this clonotype: This sequence may be a read error, since a much larger clone differs from it by one base. V usage is TRBV7-2 and J usage is TRBJ2-1; 9 nucleotides line up with TRBD1. Trimming removed 5 bases from V and 6 bases from J; junction bases left unmatched: 8. Germline CDR1 SGHTA, CDR2 FQGNSA. The CDR3 spans 15 residues. The chain's CDR3 is CASSPPGTGFNEQFF. CDR3 coding DNA: TGTGCCAGCAGCCCACCCGGGACAGGGTTCAATGAGCAGTTCTTC.